This T cell receptor (beta chain) was identified in a study of blood T cell repertoires in COVID-19. Trimming left V 2 bases short and J 8 bases short, with 12 bases between. Germline lookup yields CDR1 MNHEY and CDR2 SMNVEV (reference sequence). The CDR3 length is 13 residues. The assay was immunoSEQ multiplex PCR, and TCRdb's table has in-frame clones only and misses some. This sample has some 97,000 clones, with more than 85% found just once. Sequencing was performed on peripheral blood. The gene calls are TRBV27 and TRBJ2-5; D unclear. This TCR came from a man aged 50 or older with active COVID-19. The CDR3 DNA reads as TGTGCCAGCAGTTTAACAGAGAGAGACACCCAGTACTTC. This codes for CASSLTERDTQYF.